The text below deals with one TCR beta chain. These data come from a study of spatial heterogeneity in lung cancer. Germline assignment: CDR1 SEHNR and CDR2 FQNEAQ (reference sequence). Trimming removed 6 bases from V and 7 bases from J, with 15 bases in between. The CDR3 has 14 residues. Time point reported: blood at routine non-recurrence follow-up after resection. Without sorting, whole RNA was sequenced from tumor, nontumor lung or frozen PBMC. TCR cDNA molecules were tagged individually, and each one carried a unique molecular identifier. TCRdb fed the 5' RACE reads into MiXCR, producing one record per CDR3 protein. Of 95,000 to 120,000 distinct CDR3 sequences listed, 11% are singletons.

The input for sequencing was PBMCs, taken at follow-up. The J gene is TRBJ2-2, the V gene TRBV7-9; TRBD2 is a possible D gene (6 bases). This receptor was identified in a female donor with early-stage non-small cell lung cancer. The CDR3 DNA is TGTGCCAGCAGACCGACGCCGGGGGTCGGGGAGCTGTTTTTT. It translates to CASRPTPGVGELFF. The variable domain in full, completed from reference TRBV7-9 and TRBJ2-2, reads DTGVSQNPRHKITKRGQNVTFRCDPISEHNRLYWYRQTLGQGPEFLTYFQNEAQLEKSRLLSDRFSAERPKGSFSTLEIQRTEQGDSAMYLCASRPTPGVGELFFGEGSRLTVL.